These 22 T cell receptor beta chains share one sample of origin, sequenced in a study of blood T cell repertoires in COVID-19. The data were produced by immunoSEQ multiplex PCR, yet TCRdb's version contains in-frame clones alone and is incomplete. The table lists roughly 100,000 clones, 70% to 85% of them singletons. Sequenced: peripheral blood. These receptors were collected from a man in his 70s with acute or convalescent COVID-19.

About this clone itself: One end of the junction fails to match germline, which may point to a read error. V is TRBV6-1 and J is TRBJ1-2, with 8 bases lining up with TRBD1. This CDR3 spans 14 amino acids. Germline CDR1 reads MNHNS; CDR2 reads SASEGT. CDR3 in amino acids: CASGDRGQNYGYTF. CDR3 DNA: TGTGCCAGCGGTGACAGGGGCCAAAACTATGGCTACACCTTC.

This chain uses TRBV2 with TRBJ2-7, with 12 nucleotides matching TRBD2. The V segment lost 5 bases and the J segment 2 bases; nucleotides outside the gene matches: 4. Per the germline V gene, CDR1 is SNHLY and CDR2 is FYNNEI. This CDR3 is built from 15 residues. The CDR3 region is CASSLGLAGPYEQYF. The CDR3 DNA reads as TGTGCCAGCAGTCTGGGACTAGCGGGCCCCTACGAGCAGTACTTC.

V and J are TRBV5-5 and TRBJ2-1; 7 positions agree with TRBD1. The ends lost 4 bases at V and 1 base at J; junction bases unmatched: 8. The CDR3 has 16 residues. The germline V gene has CDR1 SGHKS and CDR2 YYEKEE (reference sequence). The CDR3 is CASSPTTGMSYNEQFF. CDR3 coding DNA: TGTGCCAGCAGCCCCACGACAGGGATGTCCTACAATGAGCAGTTCTTC.

This rearrangement joins TRBV29-1 to TRBJ2-3; maybe TRBD1 (5 bases). Germline V CDR1 and CDR2: SQVTM, ANQGSEA. The V end was cut by 4 bases, the J end by 0 bases, with 8 bases between. This CDR3 has 13 residues. This CDR3 is CSVAQGSTDTQYF. CDR3 nucleotide sequence: TGCAGCGTTGCGCAGGGAAGCACAGATACGCAGTATTTT.

This chain connects TRBV30 to TRBJ1-5; D unresolved. V lost 0 bases to trimming and J lost 7 bases, with 13 bases between them. Germline values: CDR1 GTSNPN, CDR2 SVGIG (reference sequence). There are 14 residues in the CDR3. CDR3 nucleotides: TGTGCCTGGAGTGTACTAGTTGGCGAGCAGCCCCAGCATTTT. It yields the protein CAWSVLVGEQPQHF.

The chain links TRBV13 to TRBJ1-2, with TRBD1 identical over 9 bases. J gave up 8 bases and V 4 bases, and 8 bases lay outside the gene matches. The CDR3 runs to 14 residues. CDR1 is PRHDT, CDR2 FYEKMQ, per germline (reference sequence). CDR3 sequence (DNA): TGTGCCAGCAGCTGGGGACGGACAGGGGTAGGCTACACCTTC. Amino acid sequence: CASSWGRTGVGYTF.

This chain uses TRBV7-8 with TRBJ2-3; tentative D call: TRBD2 (6 bases). V was shortened by 2 bases and J by 2 bases, with 14 bases between the two germline ends. Germline lookup yields CDR1 SGHVS and CDR2 FQNEAQ. CDR3 length: 16 residues. The CDR3 nucleotides are TGTGCCAGCAGCTTAACCCTCATAGCGGTCACAGATACGCAGTATTTT. Translated, it gives CASSLTLIAVTDTQYF.

The CDR3 nucleotides are TGTGCCAGCAGCCAAGATCCCAACACAGATACGCAGTATTTT. The encoded protein is CASSQDPNTDTQYF. V usage is TRBV3-1 (or the pseudogene TRBV3-2) and J usage is TRBJ2-3; D not certain. There are 14 residues in the CDR3. Trimming took 0 bases from V and 2 from J, leaving 6 bases between them. Germline loops: CDR1 LGHDT, CDR2 YNNKEL (reference sequence).

V is TRBV5-1 and J is TRBJ1-1, with 10 nucleotides matching TRBD1. With 3 bases clipped from V and 4 bases from J, the junction kept 3 bases outside the gene matches. The V gene's germline CDR1 is SGHRS and CDR2 YFSETQ. The CDR3 is 14 residues long. As DNA, the CDR3 is TGCGCCAGCAGCTCCAGGACAGGGGGCACTGAAGCTTTCTTT. Translated, it gives CASSSRTGGTEAFF.

Written as DNA, the CDR3 is TGTGCCAGCAGCCCACAAGGACAGACGCACACTGAAGCTTTCTTT. Amino acids: CASSPQGQTHTEAFF. The V gene is TRBV7-3, the J gene TRBJ1-1, with a weak D call TRBD1 (6 bases). V dropped 5 bases and J dropped 3 bases, with 16 bases sitting between them. Germline V gene lookup returns CDR1 SGHTA and CDR2 FQGTGA. The CDR3 consists of 15 residues.

This chain joins TRBV7-9 and TRBJ1-1; D is uncertain. Looked up from germline, CDR1 is SEHNR and CDR2 is FQNEAQ (reference sequence). This CDR3 has 14 residues. Trimming left V 3 bases short and J 0 bases short, with 8 bases between. This chain's CDR3 is CASSFATMNTEAFF. The CDR3 coding sequence is TGTGCCAGCAGCTTCGCAACAATGAACACTGAAGCTTTCTTT.

V usage is TRBV14 and J usage is TRBJ2-7; no firm D call. The V end lost 0 bases, the J end lost 0 bases, and 15 bases lay between the germline ends. Germline V gene data show CDR1 as SGHDN and CDR2 as FVKESK. The CDR3 extends over 17 amino acids. CDR3 amino acids: CASSQDLSPGYSYEQYF. The CDR3, as DNA: TGTGCCAGCAGCCAAGACCTCTCTCCCGGGTACTCCTACGAGCAGTACTTC.

The chain carries TRBV12-3 or TRBV12-4 and TRBJ2-1; 8 positions agree with TRBD1. This CDR3 region has 13 residues. V trimming: 10 bases; J trimming: 7 bases; junction bases outside the gene matches: 9. CDR3 region: CATLRQGLNEQFF. DNA for the CDR3: TGTGCCACCTTGAGACAGGGGTTGAATGAGCAGTTCTTC.

CDR3 sequence reads: CASSSPGTSGLEQFF. CDR3 DNA sequence: TGTGCCAGCAGCTCTCCGGGGACTAGCGGGCTGGAGCAGTTCTTC. The V gene is TRBV13, the J gene TRBJ2-1, with 12 nucleotides matching TRBD2. In germline, CDR1 is PRHDT, CDR2 FYEKMQ (reference sequence). V dropped 4 bases and J dropped 10; count of bases not matched to a gene: 8. The CDR3 totals 15 residues.

DNA for the CDR3: TGTGCCAGCAGGACAGGGGCGAAAGCTAACTATGGCTACACCTTC. Protein product: CASRTGAKANYGYTF. The gene calls are TRBV28 and TRBJ1-2, with 8 positions matching TRBD1. The length of the CDR3 is 15 residues. The germline CDR1 and CDR2 sequences are MDHEN and SYDVKM. V was pared by 6 bases and J by 0 bases, with 6 bases of the junction left unmatched.

About this clone: This specimen includes other DNA sequences encoding the same CDR3. V and J are TRBV12-3 or TRBV12-4 and TRBJ1-1; D unclear. V was trimmed by 1 base and J by 2 bases, leaving 5 bases between them. The CDR3 is 13 residues long. CDR3 amino acids: CASSLVANTEAFF. The CDR3 DNA reads as TGTGCCAGCAGTTTAGTGGCCAACACTGAAGCTTTCTTT.

DNA of the CDR3: TGTGCCAGCAGCTTAGCGCTCGGGGTAGGGCAGCCCCAGCATTTT. Translated, it gives CASSLALGVGQPQHF. J is TRBJ1-5 and V is TRBV7-2, with D unresolved. V lost 0 bases and J lost 7, with 13 bases in between. The CDR3 contains 15 residues. The V gene's germline CDR1 is SGHTA and CDR2 FQGNSA.

The CDR3 region is CASSDGTDTDTQYF. DNA of the CDR3: TGTGCCAGCAGTGACGGGACAGACACAGATACGCAGTATTTT. The J gene is TRBJ2-3, the V gene TRBV6-1, with TRBD1 matching over 7 bases. The V gene's germline CDR1 is MNHNS and CDR2 SASEGT. This CDR3 has 14 residues. V dropped 3 bases and J dropped 2; count of bases not matched to a gene: 2.

J is TRBJ2-3 and V is TRBV11-2; D gene ambiguous. The CDR3 runs 12 residues. The V end was cut by 6 bases, the J end by 2 bases, with 6 bases between. The germline V gene encodes CDR1 SGHAT and CDR2 FQNNGV. Written as DNA, the CDR3 is TGTGCCAGCAGTCCCTTCACAGATACGCAGTATTTT. Its translation: CASSPFTDTQYF. Variable domain in full (rest from reference TRBV11-2 and TRBJ2-3): EAGVAQSPRYKIIEKRQSVAFWCNPISGHATLYWYQQILGQGPKLLIQFQNNGVVDDSQLPKDRFSAERLKGVDSTLKIQPAKLEDSAVYLCASSPFTDTQYFGPGTRLTVL.

The chain uses TRBV11-3 and TRBJ2-1; D might be TRBD2 (5 bases). This CDR3 region has 14 residues. Trimming removed 0 bases from V and 9 bases from J, with 12 bases in between. Per the germline V gene, CDR1 is SGHNT and CDR2 is YENEEA. CDR3 DNA: TGTGCCAGCAGCTTAGATCCGGGGTTTGGTGAGCAGTTCTTC. Its translation: CASSLDPGFGEQFF.

The chain employs TRBV5-6 and TRBJ1-5; no clear D gene. The CDR3 runs 14 residues. Trimming left V 4 bases short and J 6 bases short, with 14 bases between. Germline V gene lookup returns CDR1 SGHDT and CDR2 YYEEEE. CDR3 sequence (DNA): TGTGCCAGCAGCCGTGGAGGTTTGGTTCAGCCCCAGCATTTT. This sequence encodes CASSRGGLVQPQHF.

This chain joins TRBV7-9 and TRBJ2-7; D may be TRBD1 (6 bases). The V gene's germline CDR1 is SEHNR and CDR2 FQNEAQ (reference sequence). The V end lost 5 bases, the J end lost 7 bases, and 15 bases lay between the germline ends. The CDR3 runs to 13 residues. In DNA form, the CDR3 reads TGTGCCAGCAGCGAAGCGACGGGGACAGAGCAGTACTTC. Residues: CASSEATGTEQYF.